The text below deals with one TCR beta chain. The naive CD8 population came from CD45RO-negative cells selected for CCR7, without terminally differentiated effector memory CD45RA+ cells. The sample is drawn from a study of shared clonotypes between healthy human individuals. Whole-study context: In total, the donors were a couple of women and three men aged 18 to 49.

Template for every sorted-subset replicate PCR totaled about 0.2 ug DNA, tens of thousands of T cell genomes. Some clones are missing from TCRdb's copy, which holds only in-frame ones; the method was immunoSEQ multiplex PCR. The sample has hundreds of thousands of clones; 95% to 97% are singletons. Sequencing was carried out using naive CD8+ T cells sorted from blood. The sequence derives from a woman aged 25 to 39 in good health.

The CDR3 loop reads CASSQGLASLFF. CDR3 in DNA: TGTGCCAGCAGCCAAGGACTAGCGAGTCTGTTCTTC. The chain carries TRBV28 and TRBJ2-1; TRBD2 matches 9 bases. The germline V gene encodes CDR1 MDHEN and CDR2 SYDVKM. The CDR3 covers 12 residues. J was trimmed by 15 bases and V by 6 bases; bases with no gene match: 9.